This TCR beta chain was recovered during a study of T cell repertoires in cytomegalovirus infection. About the study: CMV infection plus the matching HLA type was flagged by public TCR beta signatures. General study findings and limits: The ex vivo response was dominated by HLA-C-restricted CMV-specific TCR beta clonotypes. Carriers of CMV and the relevant HLA type were discriminated by public TCR beta frequency.

This CDR3 region has 15 residues. The germline V gene has CDR1 SNHLY and CDR2 FYNNEI. Trimming at V came to 3 bases and at J to 3 bases, leaving 4 bases not matched to a gene. TCRdb passed the reads through MiXCR, listing each CDR3 protein once. The table includes over 200,000 distinct CDR3 sequences, approximately 13% detected once. A few counts support this clonotype. The antigen remains unidentified. J is TRBJ2-3 and V is TRBV2; 9 nucleotides line up with TRBD2. This TCR derives from a human donor in good health (CMV status not recorded). Some clones in this sample may be carry-over from other donors' samples. Specimen: PBMCs. The CDR3 DNA sequence: TGTGCCAGCAGTGATCCTAGCGGGGCGACAGATACGCAGTATTTT. Its translation is CASSDPSGATDTQYF. The variable domain in full, with the rest retrieved from reference TRBV2 and TRBJ2-3, is EPEVTQTPSHQVTQMGQEVILRCVPISNHLYFYWYRQILGQKVEFLVSFYNNEISEKSEIFDDQFSVERPDGSNFTLKIRSTKLEDSAMYFCASSDPSGATDTQYFGPGTRLTVL.